This TCR beta chain was captured in a study of control samples from healthy donors and cancer patients. With 3 bases removed from V and 7 bases from J, the gap between germline ends came to 10 bases. This CDR3 region has 12 residues. Looked up from germline, CDR1 is GTSNPN and CDR2 is SVGIG (reference sequence). Assay: immunoSEQ multiplex PCR; the TCRdb copy retains only in-frame clones and omits some. The data show 150,000 or so clones, 80% to 95% seen once. This TCR came from a man aged 18 to 29 in good health. Sequenced sample: blood. The V call is TRBV30, the J call TRBJ1-3, with D unclear. CDR3 amino acids: CAWSASRNTIYF. DNA for the CDR3: TGTGCCTGGAGCGCCTCGAGGAACACCATATATTTT.